The 9 T cell receptor beta chains below all came from one sample that was sequenced in a study of CD8 T cells in Susac syndrome. Random hexamers were used to reverse transcribe an amount of roughly 0.5 to 1 ug RNA. TCRdb independently ran MiXCR on the immunoSEQ multiplex PCR reads; one entry per CDR3 protein. This table has over 150,000 distinct CDR3 sequences, about 95% appearing once. Sequenced sample: CD4+ T cells from PBMCs. Receptors were obtained from a human donor with multiple sclerosis.

The genes are TRBV3-1 and TRBJ1-2, with 7 bases identical to TRBD1. Trimming cost V 3 bases and J 4 bases; bases outside gene matches: 2. CDR3 length: 13 residues. CDR1 is LGHDT and CDR2 is YNNKEL in the germline V gene (reference sequence). This chain's CDR3 is CASSQGQFYGYTF. CDR3 sequence (DNA): TGTGCCAGCAGCCAGGGACAGTTCTATGGCTACACCTTC.

This chain joins TRBV20-1 and TRBJ2-2, with a tentative D call TRBD2 (6 bases). This CDR3 has 14 residues. Trimming pared 6 bases from V and 1 base from J, leaving 12 bases between. The germline V gene has CDR1 DFQATT and CDR2 SNEGSKA (reference sequence). CDR3 loop: CSAPAGGNTGELFF. CDR3 coding DNA: TGCAGTGCCCCGGCCGGGGGGAACACCGGGGAGCTGTTTTTT.

J is TRBJ1-3 and V is TRBV30, with TRBD1 as a possible D gene (5 bases). Germline V CDR1 and CDR2: GTSNPN, SVGIG (reference sequence). The V end lost 0 bases, the J end lost 5 bases, and 8 bases lay between the germline ends. The CDR3 totals 13 residues. The CDR3 is CAWSVQARNTIYF. CDR3 in DNA: TGTGCCTGGAGTGTACAGGCGCGAAACACCATATATTTT.

Comments on this clonotype: This may come from a read error, since a much larger clone is one base off. The rearrangement joins TRBV7-9 to TRBJ1-5; D unclear. The germline gives CDR1 SEHNR, CDR2 FQNEAQ (reference sequence). Trimming pared 3 bases from V and 1 base from J, leaving 4 bases between. The length of the CDR3 is 13 residues. In DNA form, the CDR3 reads TGTGCCAGCAGCTTCGACAGCAATCAGCCCCAGCATTTT. The encoded protein is CASSFDSNQPQHF.

For the CDR3, the DNA is TGTGCCTGGAGTGTCCGAGCTCTGGAGACCCAGTACTTC. Amino acid sequence: CAWSVRALETQYF. The chain links TRBV30 to TRBJ2-5; D gene ambiguous. Germline CDR1 GTSNPN, CDR2 SVGIG (reference sequence). CDR3 size: 13 residues. The V end was cut by 0 bases, the J end by 5 bases, with 10 bases between. The variable domain in full, completed from reference TRBV30 and TRBJ2-5, reads SQTIHQWPATLVQPVGSPLSLECTVEGTSNPNLYWYRQAAGRGLQLLFYSVGIGQISSEVPQNLSASRPQDRQFILSSKKLLLSDSGFYLCAWSVRALETQYFGPGTRLLVL.

CDR3 protein: CSARDPAGVNEQFF. As DNA, the CDR3 is TGCAGTGCTAGAGACCCAGCGGGAGTTAATGAGCAGTTCTTC. V gene TRBV20-1 combines with J gene TRBJ2-1; 8 bases line up with TRBD2. With 0 bases clipped from V and 7 bases from J, the junction kept 5 bases outside the gene matches. CDR3 length equals 14 residues. Germline V CDR1 and CDR2: DFQATT, SNEGSKA (reference sequence).

The rearrangement uses TRBV4-2 and TRBJ2-7; D is undetermined. The CDR3 has 14 residues. Germline CDR1 is LGHNA and CDR2 is YNFKEQ. V gave up 4 bases and J gave up 0 bases, with 10 bases separating them. The CDR3 DNA follows: TGTGCCAGCAGCCCCCTGGGCCGCTCCTACGAGCAGTACTTC. This gives the protein CASSPLGRSYEQYF.

The rearrangement uses TRBV10-3 and TRBJ2-7; D ambiguous. Germline V gene sequence: CDR1 ENHRY, CDR2 SYGVKD. The CDR3 is made up of 12 amino acids. The V and J ends lost 4 bases and 1 base respectively, with 5 bases between them. Written as DNA, the CDR3 is TGTGCCATCAGTGGACCATCCTACGAGCAGTACTTC. This encodes CAISGPSYEQYF.

The chain is built from TRBV2 and TRBJ2-2; 12 bases are shared with TRBD2. After removal of 4 bases from V and 7 bases from J, the junction contained 4 bases not matched to a gene. CDR1 is SNHLY, CDR2 FYNNEI, per germline. The CDR3 has 15 amino acids. The DNA of the CDR3 is TGTGCCAGCAGTGGAAGACTAGCGGGAGTCGGGGAGCTGTTTTTT. Amino acid sequence: CASSGRLAGVGELFF. Variable domain in full (rest from reference TRBV2 and TRBJ2-2): EPEVTQTPSHQVTQMGQEVILRCVPISNHLYFYWYRQILGQKVEFLVSFYNNEISEKSEIFDDQFSVERPDGSNFTLKIRSTKLEDSAMYFCASSGRLAGVGELFFGEGSRLTVL.